This T cell receptor beta chain was captured by sequencing in a study of T cell responses to AZD1222 COVID-19 vaccine. TCRdb's copy holds only in-frame clones and misses some; the assay was immunoSEQ multiplex PCR. This table holds 150,000 or so clones, roughly 90% found once. This clone was seen just once. Sequenced material: peripheral blood, taken on day 0 of MenACWY control vaccination. The receptor comes from an adult in good health.

The CDR3 DNA follows: TGTGCCAGCAGGGGCCCGGGCAGCCAGCCCCAGCATTTT. Translating it yields CASRGPGSQPQHF. The chain has TRBV6-6 and TRBJ1-5; D is unclear. This CDR3 has 13 residues. Trimming removed 6 bases at V and 7 bases at J, with 13 bases between. The germline V gene has CDR1 MNHNY and CDR2 SVGAGI (reference sequence).